This T cell receptor (beta chain) was captured in a study of T cell changes during pregnancy in multiple sclerosis. This table comes from immunoSEQ multiplex PCR, and its TCRdb copy is limited to in-frame clones, with some not included. The sample includes 15,000 or so clones, 70% to 90% of them seen just once. The CDR3 loop spans 17 amino acids. Germline V gives CDR1 LGHNA, CDR2 YSLEER. Trimming took 4 bases from V and 8 from J; bases not matched to a gene: 13. V and J are TRBV4-3 and TRBJ1-6, with TRBD1 matching over 8 bases. The specimen was CD8+ T cells from peripheral blood mononuclear cells, collected in the second trimester of pregnancy. This clonotype originated in a female donor in good health, enrolled as a control in a pregnancy study. The CDR3 sequence: CASSPEWGQEGYSPLHF. CDR3 bases: TGCGCCAGCAGCCCGGAATGGGGACAGGAGGGGTATTCACCCCTCCACTTT.